Listed below are T cell receptor beta chains from one sample, sequenced in a study of blood T cell repertoires in COVID-19. The data were produced by immunoSEQ multiplex PCR, yet TCRdb's version contains in-frame clones alone and is incomplete. The sample carries about 130,000 clones, about 83% recorded once. Sequenced sample: peripheral blood. The receptors come from a man between 60 and 75 years old with acute or convalescent COVID-19. Both conserved end residues are part of each CDR3. The D gene is left open where the match is weak. The size of a clone is reported for some rows only, either as once, few or many, or as a class for expanded clones.

v_gene: TRBV6-5
j_gene: TRBJ2-7
abundance: NA
d_gene: TRBD1
CDR3nt: TGTGCCAGCAGTTACCGGGACAGGGGAGGCTACGAGCAGTACTTC
CDR3aa: CASSYRDRGGYEQYF

v_gene: TRBV28
j_gene: TRBJ1-3
abundance: few
d_gene: TRBD1
CDR3nt: TGTGCCAGTTACTCAGGGGGCTCTGGAAACACCATATATTTT
CDR3aa: CASYSGGSGNTIYF

v_gene: TRBV7-9
j_gene: TRBJ1-3
abundance: NA
d_gene: NA
CDR3nt: TGTGCCAGCAGCTTATCGGGAAACACCATATATTTT
CDR3aa: CASSLSGNTIYF

v_gene: TRBV5-1
j_gene: TRBJ1-2
abundance: NA
d_gene: NA
CDR3nt: TGCGCCAGCAGCTTTGGACAGTATGACTATGGCTACACCTTC
CDR3aa: CASSFGQYDYGYTF

v_gene: TRBV7-3
j_gene: TRBJ2-1
abundance: NA
d_gene: TRBD2
CDR3nt: TGTGCCAGCAGCTTAACAAGGACTAGCGGGAGGGATAATGAGCAGTTCTTC
CDR3aa: CASSLTRTSGRDNEQFF

v_gene: TRBV5-1
j_gene: TRBJ2-2
abundance: NA
d_gene: TRBD2
CDR3nt: TGCGCCAGCAGCACGACTAGCGGGCCGGGGAACACCGGGGAGCTGTTTTTT
CDR3aa: CASSTTSGPGNTGELFF

v_gene: TRBV6-1
j_gene: TRBJ2-7
abundance: once
d_gene: NA
CDR3nt: TGTGCCAGCAGTGAAGCGGGCCCTTCCTACGAGCAGTACTTC
CDR3aa: CASSEAGPSYEQYF

v_gene: TRBV2
j_gene: TRBJ2-5
abundance: once
d_gene: TRBD2
CDR3nt: TGTGCCAGCAGCGGGGCGGGAGGAGAGACCCAGTACTTC
CDR3aa: CASSGAGGETQYF

v_gene: TRBV28
j_gene: TRBJ1-5
abundance: NA
d_gene: TRBD1
CDR3nt: TGTGCCAGCCGGGACAGGGGTCAGCCCCAGCATTTT
CDR3aa: CASRDRGQPQHF

v_gene: TRBV30
j_gene: TRBJ1-1
abundance: once
d_gene: NA
CDR3nt: TGTGCCTGGACGGATAGCGGCACTGAAGCTTTCTTT
CDR3aa: CAWTDSGTEAFF

v_gene: TRBV10-1
j_gene: TRBJ2-1
abundance: NA
d_gene: TRBD2
CDR3nt: TGCGCCAGCAGTGTCTGGGGTGGGTTAGCGGGAGCTGATGAGCAGTTCTTC
CDR3aa: CASSVWGGLAGADEQFF

v_gene: TRBV27
j_gene: TRBJ2-3
abundance: NA
d_gene: NA
CDR3nt: TGTGCCAGCAGTCACCGGGAGAACACAGATACGCAGTATTTT
CDR3aa: CASSHRENTDTQYF

v_gene: TRBV25-1
j_gene: TRBJ1-2
abundance: NA
d_gene: NA
CDR3nt: TGTGCCAGCGCCCGAGGGGGAAGTAACTATGGCTACACCTTC
CDR3aa: CASARGGSNYGYTF

v_gene: TRBV5-1
j_gene: TRBJ2-5
abundance: NA
d_gene: NA
CDR3nt: TGCGCCAGCAGCTTGGATCCAACGGGAGAGACCCAGTACTTC
CDR3aa: CASSLDPTGETQYF

v_gene: TRBV30
j_gene: TRBJ1-1
abundance: NA
d_gene: NA
CDR3nt: TGTGCCTGGCGGCGGGTGAACACTGAAGCTTTCTTT
CDR3aa: CAWRRVNTEAFF